Listed below are T cell receptor beta chains from one sample, sequenced in a study of circulating and synovial CD4+ cells in juvenile arthritis. The assay was immunoSEQ multiplex PCR, and TCRdb's table has in-frame clones only and misses some. The data hold under 35,000 clones, with about 94% observed a single time. Sequencing input: CD4+ T cells from blood. The receptor source for this set is a human donor with juvenile idiopathic arthritis. The CDR3 runs from the conserved cysteine through the conserved F or W. The D gene is left open where the match is weak. For some rows the clone size is stated as once, few or many, or as a class when expanded; others skip it.

size	V	D	J	CDR3	DNA
.	TRBV28	.	TRBJ2-5	CASSTTSPETQYF	TGTGCCAGCAGCACCACTAGCCCGGAGACCCAGTACTTC
.	TRBV4-1	TRBD2	TRBJ2-1	CASSLGSPGGYNEQFF	TGCGCCAGCAGCCTAGGGAGTCCGGGAGGTTACAATGAGCAGTTCTTC
.	TRBV5-1	TRBD1	TRBJ2-1	CASSTTGQRAYNEQFF	TGCGCCAGCAGCACAACGGGACAGAGAGCCTACAATGAGCAGTTCTTC
.	TRBV2	TRBD1	TRBJ2-1	CASSATGGYSSYNEQFF	TGTGCCAGCAGCGCAACAGGGGGCTATAGCTCCTACAATGAGCAGTTCTTC
.	TRBV28	.	TRBJ1-5	CASSTNQPQHF	TGTGCCAGCAGTACTAATCAGCCCCAGCATTTT
.	TRBV29-1	TRBD2	TRBJ2-2	CSVAGGRTLSGELFF	TGCAGCGTTGCGGGAGGGAGGACCCTATCCGGGGAGCTGTTTTTT
.	TRBV4-1	TRBD2	TRBJ2-1	CASSQVDSGVWNEQFF	TGCGCCAGCAGCCAAGTGGATAGCGGGGTGTGGAATGAGCAGTTCTTC
once	TRBV5-1	.	TRBJ2-3	CASSLARDFSTDTQYF	TGCGCCAGCAGCTTGGCCCGGGACTTTAGCACAGATACGCAGTATTTT
.	TRBV19	.	TRBJ2-6	CASSTQGTLSGANVLTF	TGTGCCAGTAGTACGCAGGGTACCCTCTCTGGGGCCAACGTCCTGACTTTC
once	TRBV6-6	TRBD1	TRBJ1-5	CASSRVQGENNQPQHF	TGTGCCAGCAGCCGTGTACAGGGGGAAAACAATCAGCCCCAGCATTTT
once	TRBV28	.	TRBJ2-7	CASSLFGLLGEQYF	TGTGCCAGCAGTTTATTCGGACTTTTGGGGGAGCAGTACTTC
.	TRBV15	TRBD1	TRBJ1-2	CATSKQGIGYTF	TGTGCCACCAGCAAACAGGGGATTGGCTACACCTTC
once	TRBV7-2	TRBD1	TRBJ1-2	CASSFTGGGYGYTF	TGTGCCAGCAGCTTTACAGGGGGGGGCTATGGCTACACCTTC
.	TRBV7-3	.	TRBJ2-1	CASSFSGFALANEQFF	TGTGCCAGCAGCTTTTCTGGGTTTGCGTTAGCCAATGAGCAGTTCTTC
.	TRBV5-1	TRBD1	TRBJ2-1	CASSVLGQGVNDEQFF	TGCGCCAGCAGCGTACTCGGACAGGGGGTAAACGATGAGCAGTTCTTC
.	TRBV18	TRBD1	TRBJ2-1	CASSPGTGGLSEQFF	TGTGCCAGCTCACCCGGGACAGGGGGCCTCAGTGAGCAGTTCTTC
.	TRBV6-5	.	TRBJ1-2	CASSYSATAKDGYTF	TGTGCCAGCAGTTACTCAGCGACAGCAAAGGATGGCTACACCTTC
.	TRBV6-5	.	TRBJ2-5	CASSYSRQETQYF	TGTGCCAGCAGTTATAGTCGGCAAGAGACCCAGTACTTC
.	TRBV14	.	TRBJ1-1	CASSLYLGGLNTEAFF	TGTGCCAGCAGCCTTTACTTGGGGGGATTGAACACTGAAGCTTTCTTT
once	TRBV5-1	.	TRBJ2-1	CASSLGLANEQFF	TGCGCCAGCAGCTTGGGTCTAGCCAATGAGCAGTTCTTC
once	TRBV30	TRBD2	TRBJ2-3	CAWSGTSGRGTDTQYF	TGTGCCTGGAGTGGAACTAGCGGAAGGGGCACAGATACGCAGTATTTT
.	TRBV5-1	.	TRBJ1-1	CASSIGPSDTEAFF	TGCGCCAGCAGTATTGGGCCATCGGACACTGAAGCTTTCTTT
.	TRBV29-1	TRBD1	TRBJ1-1	CSVAATGTSTEAFF	TGCAGCGTTGCCGCGACAGGGACAAGCACTGAAGCTTTCTTT
.	TRBV27	.	TRBJ2-7	CASRDKRESYEQYF	TGTGCCAGCAGGGATAAGAGGGAGTCCTACGAGCAGTACTTC
.	TRBV9	TRBD1	TRBJ1-1	CASSTRQGPNTEAFF	TGTGCCAGCAGCACAAGACAGGGGCCGAACACTGAAGCTTTCTTT
.	TRBV5-4	.	TRBJ1-1	CASSLRSQNTEAFF	TGTGCCAGCAGCTTGCGTAGTCAGAACACTGAAGCTTTCTTT
.	TRBV28	.	TRBJ2-7	CASSPWGTSYEQYF	TGTGCCAGCAGTCCGTGGGGCACCTCCTACGAGCAGTACTTC